The rows below give T cell receptor beta chains drawn from one sample of a study of blood T cell repertoires in COVID-19. TCRdb's table, derived via immunoSEQ multiplex PCR, lists solely in-frame clones and lacks some. The sample has under 200,000 clones, roughly nine tenths seen once. Sequencing input: peripheral blood. The source of these receptors is a woman aged 60-70 years with COVID-19, enrolled during active disease. CDR3s include the opening cysteine and the closing phenylalanine or tryptophan. The order of the fields is CDR3 DNA, CDR3 protein, clone size, D gene, V gene, J gene. The D gene is left open where the match is weak. Expanded clones are given a class, and other clones once, few, many or no size at all.

cdr3_nt: TGTGCCAGCAGCTTAGTCGGGCAAGAGACCCAGTACTTC
cdr3_aa: CASSLVGQETQYF
clone_size: -
d_call: -
v_call: TRBV11-2
j_call: TRBJ2-5

cdr3_nt: TGTGCCACCAGTGATTTTGCCTTACAGGGATGCTGGAGCAATCAGCCCCAGCATTTT
cdr3_aa: CATSDFALQGCWSNQPQHF
clone_size: -
d_call: -
v_call: TRBV24-1
j_call: TRBJ1-5

cdr3_nt: TGTGCCAGCAGCGTGGAGGCCGGGACAGGGTTAACTGGCTACACCTTC
cdr3_aa: CASSVEAGTGLTGYTF
clone_size: -
d_call: TRBD1
v_call: TRBV5-4
j_call: TRBJ1-2

cdr3_nt: TGCGCCAGCAGCTTGGACCGGACAATTATGAACACTGAAGCTTTCTTT
cdr3_aa: CASSLDRTIMNTEAFF
clone_size: -
d_call: -
v_call: TRBV5-1
j_call: TRBJ1-1

cdr3_nt: TGCGCCAGCAGGGCCCACGGAGGATCCTACGAGCAGTACTTC
cdr3_aa: CASRAHGGSYEQYF
clone_size: -
d_call: -
v_call: TRBV5-1
j_call: TRBJ2-7

cdr3_nt: TGTGCCAGCTCACCATCAACTGGAAACACCATATATTTT
cdr3_aa: CASSPSTGNTIYF
clone_size: -
d_call: -
v_call: TRBV18
j_call: TRBJ1-3

cdr3_nt: TGTGCCAGCAGCTTCCTGGGTGCTAGTAACGCTGGAAACACCATATATTTT
cdr3_aa: CASSFLGASNAGNTIYF
clone_size: -
d_call: -
v_call: TRBV11-3
j_call: TRBJ1-3

cdr3_nt: TGTGCCAGCAGCATCCCCAGGGTTGGAATCGGCTACACCTTC
cdr3_aa: CASSIPRVGIGYTF
clone_size: few
d_call: -
v_call: TRBV5-6
j_call: TRBJ1-2

cdr3_nt: TGTGCCAGCAGCCCCTATTCCTACAATGAGCAGTTCTTC
cdr3_aa: CASSPYSYNEQFF
clone_size: few
d_call: -
v_call: TRBV6-2/TRBV6-3
j_call: TRBJ2-1

cdr3_nt: TGTGCCAGCAGTGAAGCGCAGTTCAGGGACAGCTATGGCTACACCTTC
cdr3_aa: CASSEAQFRDSYGYTF
clone_size: -
d_call: TRBD1
v_call: TRBV6-1
j_call: TRBJ1-2

cdr3_nt: TGTGCCAGCAGCTTTCTCCCTAGTTCAGATACGCAGTATTTT
cdr3_aa: CASSFLPSSDTQYF
clone_size: -
d_call: -
v_call: TRBV5-4
j_call: TRBJ2-3

cdr3_nt: TGCGCCAGCAGCCAAGATCAGGCCAGGGGGACACCCCTCCACTTT
cdr3_aa: CASSQDQARGTPLHF
clone_size: -
d_call: TRBD1
v_call: TRBV4-1
j_call: TRBJ1-6

cdr3_nt: TGTGCCAGCAGCCAAGGTATCGGACCCCGGACTTATTACTCTGGAAACACCATATATTTT
cdr3_aa: CASSQGIGPRTYYSGNTIYF
clone_size: -
d_call: -
v_call: TRBV3-1/TRBV3-2
j_call: TRBJ1-3

cdr3_nt: TGTGCCAGCAGTTGGACTAGCAAAAACATTCAGTACTTC
cdr3_aa: CASSWTSKNIQYF
clone_size: -
d_call: TRBD2
v_call: TRBV27
j_call: TRBJ2-4

cdr3_nt: TGTGCCAGCAGTTACTCGACAGGGGGCGGTCAGCCCCAGCATTTT
cdr3_aa: CASSYSTGGGQPQHF
clone_size: few
d_call: TRBD1
v_call: TRBV6-5
j_call: TRBJ1-5

cdr3_nt: TGTGCCTGGAGTGTACCCTCCCTTGGGGAGCAGTGGGGGACCCAGTACTTC
cdr3_aa: CAWSVPSLGEQWGTQYF
clone_size: -
d_call: -
v_call: TRBV30
j_call: TRBJ2-5

cdr3_nt: TGTGCCAGCAGCTTCCCGCCCCCAGGTTTCTCCAACACTGAAGCTTTCTTT
cdr3_aa: CASSFPPPGFSNTEAFF
clone_size: -
d_call: -
v_call: TRBV7-2
j_call: TRBJ1-1

cdr3_nt: TGTGCCAGCAGCGTCGGACTAGCGGGAGCTGGCCCTTGGTCCTCGCAGTACTTC
cdr3_aa: CASSVGLAGAGPWSSQYF
clone_size: -
d_call: TRBD2
v_call: TRBV9
j_call: TRBJ2-7